These 25 T cell receptor beta chains were all obtained from the same sample, sequenced in a study of control samples from healthy donors and cancer patients. Here immunoSEQ multiplex PCR was the method, and the copy in TCRdb shows in-frame clones only, minus some. The sample records about 140,000 clones, around nine tenths being singletons. Sequences were obtained from blood. These receptors all come from a man younger than 35 in good health.

The chain recombines TRBV9 with TRBJ2-1, with 12 positions matching TRBD2. The junction had 4 bases not matched to a gene; V was cut back by 3 bases and J by 6 bases. Germline assignment: CDR1 SGDLS and CDR2 YYNGEE. The CDR3 is made up of 15 amino acids. CDR3 sequence reads: CASSGLAGDPNEQFF. The CDR3 region has the DNA TGTGCCAGCAGCGGACTAGCGGGGGACCCCAATGAGCAGTTCTTC.

The chain is built from TRBV6-4 and TRBJ2-2; TRBD2 aligns across 8 bases. Germline CDR1 and CDR2: MRHNA and SNTAGT. V was clipped by 6 bases and J by 5 bases; unmatched bases: 8. The CDR3 is 15 amino acids. Here the CDR3 DNA reads TGTGCCAGCAGCGTGGATCGGGGGGGTACCGGGGAGCTGTTTTTT. Residues: CASSVDRGGTGELFF.

The rearrangement joins TRBV7-8 to TRBJ2-3; D gene unclear. The germline V and J ends were trimmed by 1 base and 4 bases, with 12 bases remaining between them. Germline assignment: CDR1 SGHVS and CDR2 FQNEAQ. This CDR3 has 15 amino acids. The CDR3 region is CASSLDLVPSDTQYF. The CDR3 region has the DNA TGTGCCAGCAGCTTAGATCTCGTCCCCTCAGATACGCAGTATTTT.

The chain combines TRBV28 with TRBJ2-2; D unclear. The CDR3 contains 14 residues. CDR1 is MDHEN, CDR2 SYDVKM, per germline. The V end lost 7 bases, the J end lost 1 base, and 10 bases lay between the germline ends. The chain's CDR3 is CASTWTENTGELFF. CDR3 DNA sequence: TGTGCCAGCACCTGGACGGAGAACACCGGGGAGCTGTTTTTT.

The CDR3 here is CASSRTGGYEQYF. The CDR3 DNA follows: TGTGCCAGCAGTAGGACAGGGGGCTACGAGCAGTACTTC. This chain joins TRBV2 and TRBJ2-7; 10 nucleotides match TRBD1. Germline V lookup: CDR1 SNHLY, CDR2 FYNNEI. The CDR3 is made up of 13 amino acids. The ends lost 5 bases at V and 3 bases at J; junction bases unmatched: 1.

The V call is TRBV27, the J call TRBJ2-5; a possible D gene is TRBD2 (5 bases). The CDR3 is 14 amino acids. Germline CDR1 and CDR2: MNHEY and SMNVEV (reference sequence). Trimming removed 5 bases at V and 4 bases at J, with 14 bases between. In DNA, the CDR3 is TGTGCCAGCAGTCCTCCTAGCTCCCGAGAGACCCAGTACTTC. Translation: CASSPPSSRETQYF.

This chain links TRBV2 with TRBJ1-3, with TRBD1 as a possible D gene (6 bases). CDR3 size: 15 residues. Trimming cost V 6 bases and J 0 bases, with 12 bases left between them. Germline CDR1 SNHLY, CDR2 FYNNEI. The CDR3 is CASSSTGFSGNTIYF. In DNA, the CDR3 is TGTGCCAGCAGCTCGACAGGTTTCTCTGGAAACACCATATATTTT.

The chain couples TRBV18 to TRBJ2-3, with TRBD1 matching 9 bases. CDR1 is KGHSH, CDR2 LQKENI, per germline. The CDR3 contains 16 residues. Unmatched junction bases numbered 3, after V lost 0 bases and J lost 2 bases. CDR3: CASSPPGTGTTDTQYF. The CDR3 bases are TGTGCCAGCTCACCACCGGGGACAGGGACCACAGATACGCAGTATTTT. The whole variable domain, remainder taken from reference TRBV18 and TRBJ2-3, is NAGVMQNPRHLVRRRGQEARLRCSPMKGHSHVYWYRQLPEEGLKFMVYLQKENIIDESGMPKERFSAEFPKEGPSILRIQQVVRGDSAAYFCASSPPGTGTTDTQYFGPGTRLTVL.

The V and J genes are TRBV24-1 and TRBJ2-3, with 7 bases lining up with TRBD2. CDR1 and CDR2 from the germline V gene are KGHDR and SFDVKD. CDR3 size: 16 residues. V lost 3 bases, J lost 2 bases, and 7 bases stayed unmatched. The CDR3 loop is CATSDPGGADTDTQYF. The CDR3 DNA follows: TGTGCCACCAGTGATCCGGGGGGTGCGGACACAGATACGCAGTATTTT.

The chain recombines TRBV13 with TRBJ2-3, with 10 positions matching TRBD2. Trimming took 4 bases from V and 2 from J; bases not matched to a gene: 9. The CDR3 sequence is 17 residues long. Germline lookup yields CDR1 PRHDT and CDR2 FYEKMQ (reference sequence). CDR3 region: CASSSVSGGGNTDTQYF. The DNA of the CDR3 is TGTGCCAGCAGCTCCGTAAGCGGGGGGGGAAACACAGATACGCAGTATTTT.

The CDR3, as DNA: TGCGCCAGCAGCTCGCTAGCGGGGGGCCACACAGATACGCAGTATTTT. Protein: CASSSLAGGHTDTQYF. The J gene is TRBJ2-3, the V gene TRBV5-1, with 11 bases matching TRBD2. There are 16 residues in the CDR3. Germline values: CDR1 SGHRS, CDR2 YFSETQ. V lost 3 bases and J lost 2; bases outside the gene matches: 5. The entire variable domain, with the rest obtained from reference TRBV5-1 and TRBJ2-3, is as follows: KAGVTQTPRYLIKTRGQQVTLSCSPISGHRSVSWYQQTPGQGLQFLFEYFSETQRNKGNFPGRFSGRQFSNSRSEMNVSTLELGDSALYLCASSSLAGGHTDTQYFGPGTRLTVL.

The chain recombines TRBV7-6 with TRBJ2-7, with 12 bases identical to TRBD1. The V gene end was trimmed by 6 bases and the J gene end by 7 bases; junction bases not matched to a gene: 7. The CDR3 contains 14 residues. Germline CDR1 SGHVS, CDR2 FNYEAQ. The CDR3 DNA reads TGTGCCAGCAGTTTGGGACAGGGGGCAGGGGAGCAGTACTTC. The encoded protein is CASSLGQGAGEQYF.

This rearrangement joins TRBV4-3 to TRBJ2-7; weak D call: TRBD2 (6 bases). The length of the CDR3 is 13 residues. Trimming stripped 5 bases from V and 6 bases from J, with 14 bases between. CDR1 and CDR2 (germline): LGHNA, YSLEER. CDR3 sequence: CASSGALRGEQYF. CDR3 sequence (DNA): TGCGCCAGCAGCGGGGCCCTGCGGGGCGAGCAGTACTTC.

V usage is TRBV9 and J usage is TRBJ1-3; D not certain. This CDR3 comprises 16 residues. Looked up from germline, CDR1 is SGDLS and CDR2 is YYNGEE. V was pared by 0 bases and J by 0 bases, with 10 bases between. The CDR3 DNA follows: TGTGCCAGCAGCGTAGAGGCAGGAAGCTCTGGAAACACCATATATTTT. Protein product: CASSVEAGSSGNTIYF.

The chain links TRBV19 to TRBJ2-1, with a tentative D call TRBD1 (6 bases). The CDR3 is 16 amino acids. Trimming removed 3 bases at V and 2 bases at J, with 14 bases between. Germline assignment: CDR1 LNHDA and CDR2 SQIVND (reference sequence). The chain's CDR3 is CASSIWTEGAYNEQFF. Written as DNA, the CDR3 is TGTGCCAGTAGTATTTGGACCGAGGGGGCCTACAATGAGCAGTTCTTC.

The chain has TRBV5-1 and TRBJ2-1, with D possibly matching TRBD2 (5 bases). Germline assignment: CDR1 SGHRS and CDR2 YFSETQ. Trimming pared 4 bases from V and 6 bases from J, leaving 17 bases between. The CDR3 has 15 amino acids. CDR3: CASSPGVAIGNEQFF. CDR3 in DNA: TGCGCCAGCAGCCCCGGGGTAGCGATCGGCAATGAGCAGTTCTTC.

This chain uses TRBV5-1 with TRBJ2-1; 9 bases fit TRBD1. The CDR3 spans 17 residues. Looked up from germline, CDR1 is SGHRS and CDR2 is YFSETQ. V gave up 4 bases and J gave up 0 bases; unmatched junction bases: 8. CDR3 sequence reads: CASSGGQGESSYNEQFF. CDR3 nucleotides: TGCGCCAGCAGCGGGGGACAGGGTGAGAGCTCCTACAATGAGCAGTTCTTC. The variable domain in full, completed from reference TRBV5-1 and TRBJ2-1, reads KAGVTQTPRYLIKTRGQQVTLSCSPISGHRSVSWYQQTPGQGLQFLFEYFSETQRNKGNFPGRFSGRQFSNSRSEMNVSTLELGDSALYLCASSGGQGESSYNEQFFGPGTRLTVL.

This chain joins TRBV7-6 and TRBJ1-2; D is perhaps TRBD1 (5 bases). Trimming took off 5 bases at V and 6 bases at J, with 25 bases between the two ends. Germline V gene sequence: CDR1 SGHVS, CDR2 FNYEAQ. The CDR3 runs 17 residues. The chain's CDR3 is CASSPGTQVYLANGYTF. The CDR3 nucleotides are TGTGCCAGCAGCCCCGGAACACAGGTCTACTTAGCGAATGGCTACACCTTC.

The J gene is TRBJ1-2, the V gene TRBV19; 10 positions match TRBD1. The CDR3 runs to 16 residues. The germline CDR1 and CDR2 sequences are LNHDA and SQIVND (reference sequence). The V segment lost 9 bases and the J segment 1 base; nucleotides outside the gene matches: 11. CDR3 loop: CASGTGTGEVNYGYTF. CDR3 bases: TGTGCCAGCGGGACCGGGACAGGGGAGGTTAACTATGGCTACACCTTC.

The gene calls are TRBV30 and TRBJ1-4; TRBD1 might be the D (5 bases). V was pared by 0 bases and J by 2 bases, with 7 bases between. Germline loops: CDR1 GTSNPN, CDR2 SVGIG (reference sequence). CDR3 length: 14 residues. CDR3 nucleotides: TGTGCCTGGAGTGTAGGGGCCACTAATGAAAAACTGTTTTTT. Translation: CAWSVGATNEKLFF. The whole variable domain, remainder taken from reference TRBV30 and TRBJ1-4, is SQTIHQWPATLVQPVGSPLSLECTVEGTSNPNLYWYRQAAGRGLQLLFYSVGIGQISSEVPQNLSASRPQDRQFILSSKKLLLSDSGFYLCAWSVGATNEKLFFGSGTQLSVL.

The V gene is TRBV6-6, the J gene TRBJ2-2; D remains ambiguous. The germline V gene encodes CDR1 MNHNY and CDR2 SVGAGI (reference sequence). The length of the CDR3 is 14 residues. V lost 7 bases to trimming and J lost 7 bases, with 16 bases between them. The CDR3 DNA reads TGTGCCAGCACCCAACGGGCGCGCGGCGGGGAGCTGTTTTTT. Protein: CASTQRARGGELFF.

CDR3 loop: CASRPGQGYNEQFF. CDR3 DNA: TGTGCCAGTAGACCGGGACAGGGGTACAATGAGCAGTTCTTC. The chain uses TRBV19 and TRBJ2-1, with 10 bases aligning to TRBD1. CDR1 LNHDA and CDR2 SQIVND come from the germline V gene (reference sequence). V lost 6 bases to trimming and J lost 4 bases; unmatched junction nucleotides: 3. The CDR3 totals 14 residues.

In its sample, this clone was seen a few times. The CDR3 coding sequence is TGTGCCAGCAGCTTAGCCCTGGACAGGAGGGGTTCACCCCTCCACTTT. It yields the protein CASSLALDRRGSPLHF. The genes are TRBV7-2 and TRBJ1-6; 7 bases agree with TRBD1. This CDR3 comprises 16 residues. The V gene end was trimmed by 0 bases and the J gene end by 9 bases; junction bases not matched to a gene: 8. Germline-derived CDR1 and CDR2 are SGHTA and FQGNSA.

V gene TRBV4-2 combines with J gene TRBJ1-3; no definite D call. The CDR3 is made up of 15 amino acids. CDR1 is LGHNA, CDR2 YNFKEQ, per germline. Between the trimmed V and J ends, which lost 1 base and 0 bases, there was a span of 7 bases. CDR3 nucleotides: TGTGCCAGCAGCCAAGGACGGGGCTCTGGAAACACCATATATTTT. Amino acids: CASSQGRGSGNTIYF.

The chain uses TRBV3-1 (or the pseudogene TRBV3-2) and TRBJ1-4; the D is unclear. Germline CDR1 is LGHDT and CDR2 is YNNKEL (reference sequence). V was pared by 0 bases and J by 7 bases, with 15 bases between. The CDR3 is made up of 16 amino acids. The chain's CDR3 is CASSQDLEGMREKLFF. CDR3 nucleotides: TGTGCCAGCAGCCAAGATCTCGAAGGGATGCGTGAAAAACTGTTTTTT.